These 2 T cell receptor beta chains were sequenced from one sample in a study of cytomegalovirus exposure and HLA in healthy donors. Primers included in the PCR were 60 Vbeta and 13 Jbeta primers. Repertoires were generated with immunoSEQ multiplex PCR, while TCRdb's copy carries only in-frame clones and drops some. Of around 170,000 clones in the sample, roughly 87% are singletons; the top ten hold 1.5%. Sequenced: PBMCs. These TCRs come from a man in his forties in good health and CMV-seronegative.

This chain links TRBV9 with TRBJ2-5, with 7 positions matching TRBD1. The germline V gene has CDR1 SGDLS and CDR2 YYNGEE. The ends lost 4 bases at V and 5 bases at J; junction bases unmatched: 8. The CDR3 has 14 amino acids. Here the CDR3 reads CASSPTTGQETQYF. CDR3 sequence (DNA): TGTGCCAGCAGCCCCACGACAGGGCAGGAGACCCAGTACTTC.

This chain uses TRBV11-3 with TRBJ2-1, with TRBD2 matching over 12 bases. Germline CDR1 and CDR2: SGHNT and YENEEA. Unmatched junction bases numbered 11, after V lost 4 bases and J lost 7 bases. The CDR3 length is 17 residues. CDR3 sequence: CASSSSSGGAWGNEQFF. The CDR3 DNA reads TGTGCCAGCAGCTCGTCTAGCGGGGGGGCCTGGGGAAATGAGCAGTTCTTC.